The present entry profiles one TCR beta chain with its context. Its antigen is currently unknown. This record belongs to a study of cytomegalovirus exposure and HLA in healthy donors. General observations from the study: Associated with HLA alleles at 0.05 false discovery rate in a later analysis were over 15,000 TCR beta sequences. Later analysis associated a missense DCLRE1C variant with TCR beta V- and J-gene trimming.

In the PCR, 60 Vbeta and 13 Jbeta primers were used. Some clones are missing from TCRdb's copy, which holds only in-frame ones; the method was immunoSEQ multiplex PCR. Here the sample spans 150,000 to 200,000 clones, around 81% being singletons. From germline, CDR1 is SEHNR and CDR2 FQNEAQ (reference sequence). The CDR3 spans 15 residues. V shed 5 bases and J shed 10 bases, with 18 bases lying between them. Sequenced material: PBMCs. The receptor was derived from a woman younger than 30 in good health and CMV-seropositive. The V gene is TRBV7-9, the J gene TRBJ1-6; tentatively, D is TRBD1 (5 bases). The CDR3 nucleotides read TGTGCCAGCAGCGCGGTGGGGGAGGAGGGGTCACCCCTCCACTTT. Residues: CASSAVGEEGSPLHF.